This T cell receptor beta chain was profiled in a study of long-term antiretroviral therapy in people with HIV. For this clone: What it binds is unknown.

Trimming cost V 3 bases and J 4 bases; bases outside gene matches: 5. Germline CDR1 reads SGHRS; CDR2 reads YFSETQ. The CDR3 has 15 amino acids. Study-wide findings and caveats: Post-treatment diversity went higher with ART but stayed below transplant donor controls. ART adherence, viral resistance and therapy changes were not recorded.

It was version v3.0 of the immunoSEQ assay that was run at survey level. Only in-frame clones appear in the TCRdb table, and some are missing; sequencing was by immunoSEQ multiplex PCR. The repertoire consists of approximately 23,000 clones, with roughly four fifths occurring once and the leading ten covering 7.2%. This chain uses TRBV5-1 with TRBJ2-4, with 9 bases that match TRBD1. The starting material was unsorted PBMCs, obtained 1.5 years after starting antiretroviral therapy. This TCR was recovered from a man aged 25 to 45 with HIV. Written as DNA, the CDR3 is TGCGCCAGCAGCTACGGGGACAGGGATAAAAACATTCAGTACTTC. Residues: CASSYGDRDKNIQYF. Variable domain in full (rest from reference TRBV5-1 and TRBJ2-4): KAGVTQTPRYLIKTRGQQVTLSCSPISGHRSVSWYQQTPGQGLQFLFEYFSETQRNKGNFPGRFSGRQFSNSRSEMNVSTLELGDSALYLCASSYGDRDKNIQYFGAGTRLSVL.